The TCR beta chain described here comes from a study of identical twins. TCRdb reprocessed the 5' RACE reads with MiXCR, giving one entry per CDR3 protein. The sample includes 300,000 or so distinct CDR3 sequences, around 9.7% of them seen just once. Another study also made use of these data, one on yellow fever vaccine responses in identical twins.

Sequenced sample: CD8+ T cells sorted from blood. The clonotype originates from a woman aged 18-29 years in good health.

The CDR3 sequence: CASSSYSYNEQFF. CDR3 DNA sequence: TGTGCCAGCAGTTCCTACTCCTACAATGAGCAGTTCTTC. This chain joins TRBV27 and TRBJ2-1, with D uncertain. Per germline, CDR1 MNHEY and CDR2 SMNVEV (reference sequence). The CDR3 runs to 13 residues. Trimming removed 4 bases from V and 0 bases from J, with 4 bases in between.